The clone carrying this T cell receptor beta chain has more than one count but fewer than ten. Its antigen remains unknown. This sample stems from a study of blood T cells in healthy people across ages. CDR3 length equals 15 residues. V was trimmed by 2 bases and J by 2 bases, leaving 11 bases between them. Germline assignment: CDR1 SGHTA and CDR2 FQGNSA. Overall study findings and caveats: TCR beta diversity tracked closely with naive T cell percentage.

A second PCR of roughly 7 to 11 cycles used a sample-barcoded 5' primer and a J-beta primer mix. Each sample yielded at least 2.5 million CDR3-containing paired-end reads. A single record per CDR3 protein comes from TCRdb applying MiXCR to the 5' RACE reads. This sample has around 1,500,000 distinct CDR3 sequences, with about 30% found just once. Input material: blood. The chain links TRBV7-2 to TRBJ2-3; tentatively, D is TRBD2 (7 bases). The TCR sequence derives from a woman in her twenties or thirties in good health. The CDR3 DNA reads as TGTGCCAGCAGCTTAAATGCGGGGGCCACAGATACGCAGTATTTT. Its protein is CASSLNAGATDTQYF.